This T cell receptor beta chain was sequenced during a study of OX40 agonist ivuxolimab in advanced cancers. Study observations and caveats: Among expanded peripheral T cells, antigen specificity went undetermined. Some of the nonresponding patients also showed low levels of normalized T-cell clonal expansion. Clonal expansion in partial responders at 0.1-3.0 mg/kg ranked among the lowest.

The CDR3 totals 15 residues. Trimming pared 2 bases from V and 5 bases from J, leaving 15 bases between. Looked up from germline, CDR1 is ENHRY and CDR2 is SYGVKD. Regarding this clone: The antigen remains unidentified.

Measured with immunoSEQ multiplex PCR; TCRdb has only the in-frame clones, and not every one. The table lists approximately 69,000 clones, approximately 86% of them singletons. The sequence derives from an adult with an advanced solid tumor such as melanoma, head and neck, liver or kidney cancer. The sequencing used CD4+ or CD8+ T cells sorted from blood, collected in a trial of the OX40 agonist ivuxolimab. V and J are TRBV10-3 and TRBJ2-5, with D possibly being TRBD1 or TRBD2 (6 bases each). The CDR3 coding sequence is TGTGCCATCAGTGAGGGGGGGCAAGCGAAGGAGACCCAGTACTTC. Its protein is CAISEGGQAKETQYF.